The clone carrying this T cell receptor (beta chain) was recorded many times. The data were taken from a study of T-cell reconstitution after alpha-beta-depleted transplantation in children. Library preparation (for TCRbeta) was performed with unique molecular identifiers. MiXCR was run by TCRdb on the PCR reads, yielding one entry per CDR3 protein. The data show around 340,000 distinct CDR3 sequences, with 10% to 15% seen just once and 4.3% held by the top ten. Trimming cost V 3 bases and J 6 bases, with 9 bases left between them. The CDR3 length is 13 residues. Germline V lookup: CDR1 KGHSH, CDR2 LQKENI.

The specimen comprised PBMCs, sampled from the stem cell graft. The rearrangement uses TRBV18 and TRBJ1-3; perhaps TRBD1 as D (5 bases). This receptor was taken from a human donor who donated a stem cell graft to a child with Fanconi anemia. CDR3 in amino acids: CASSPGTENTIYF. The CDR3 bases are TGTGCCAGCTCACCTGGGACCGAAAACACCATATATTTT.